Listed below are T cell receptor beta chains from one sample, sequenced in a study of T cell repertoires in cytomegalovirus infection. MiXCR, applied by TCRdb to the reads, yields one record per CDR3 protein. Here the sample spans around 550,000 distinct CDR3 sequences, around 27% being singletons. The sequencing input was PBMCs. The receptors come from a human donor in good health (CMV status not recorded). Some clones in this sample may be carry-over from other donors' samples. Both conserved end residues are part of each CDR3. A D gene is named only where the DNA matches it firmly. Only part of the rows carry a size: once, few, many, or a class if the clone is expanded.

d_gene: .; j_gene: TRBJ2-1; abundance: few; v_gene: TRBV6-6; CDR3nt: TGTGCCAGCAGTTACCAGCATAGAGGCGGGTTCTTC; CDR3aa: CASSYQHRGGFF
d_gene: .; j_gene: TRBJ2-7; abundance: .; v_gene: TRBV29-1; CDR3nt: TGCAGCGTCTTAACCAGACAGGCCTACGAGCAGTACTTC; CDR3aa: CSVLTRQAYEQYF
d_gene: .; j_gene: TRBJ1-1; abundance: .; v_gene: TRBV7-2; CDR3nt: TGTGCCAGCAGCTTACTCGCGAGGAACACTGAAGCTTTCTTT; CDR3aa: CASSLLARNTEAFF
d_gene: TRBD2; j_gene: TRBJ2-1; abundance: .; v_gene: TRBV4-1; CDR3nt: TGCGCCAGCAGCCCCCCTCAGCGGGAGCTAAACAATGAGCAGTTCTTC; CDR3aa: CASSPPQRELNNEQFF
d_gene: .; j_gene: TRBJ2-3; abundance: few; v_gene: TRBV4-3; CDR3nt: TGCGCCAGCAGCCAAGCCGGGAGAAGTAAAGATACGCAGTATTTT; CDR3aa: CASSQAGRSKDTQYF
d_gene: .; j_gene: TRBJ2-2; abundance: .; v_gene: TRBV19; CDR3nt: TGTGCCAGTAGTATAGAGCTCAGGGCTCACACCGGGGAGCTGTTTTTT; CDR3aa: CASSIELRAHTGELFF
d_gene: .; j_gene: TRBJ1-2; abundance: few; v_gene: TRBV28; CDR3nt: TGTGCCAGCAGAGAGTACTCTCCGACAGCCTGGCTTGGCTACACCTTC; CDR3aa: CASREYSPTAWLGYTF
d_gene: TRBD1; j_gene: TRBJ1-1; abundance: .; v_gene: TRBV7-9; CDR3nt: TGTGCCAGCAGCTTAGAGGCAGGGGGAGAAGCTTTCTTT; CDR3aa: CASSLEAGGEAFF
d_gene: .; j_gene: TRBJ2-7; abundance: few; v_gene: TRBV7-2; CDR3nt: TGTGCCAGCAGCTTAGCGGTTAGTCCTAGCTACGAGCAGTACTTC; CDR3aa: CASSLAVSPSYEQYF
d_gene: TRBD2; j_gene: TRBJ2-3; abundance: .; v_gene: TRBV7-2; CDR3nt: TGTGCCAGCAGCTTTGGAGATCTAGCGGGAGGTTCAGATACGCAGTATTTT; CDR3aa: CASSFGDLAGGSDTQYF
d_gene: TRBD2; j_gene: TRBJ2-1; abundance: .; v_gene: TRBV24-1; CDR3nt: TGTGCCACCAGTGATTCTGGGGCTAGCGGGAAGGCCAGCTCCTACAATGAGCAGTTCTTC; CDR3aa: CATSDSGASGKASSYNEQFF
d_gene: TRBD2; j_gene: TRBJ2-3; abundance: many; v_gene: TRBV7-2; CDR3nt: TGTGCCAGCAGCCCCGGCGGGAGGGCCAATATAGATACGCAGTATTTT; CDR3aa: CASSPGGRANIDTQYF
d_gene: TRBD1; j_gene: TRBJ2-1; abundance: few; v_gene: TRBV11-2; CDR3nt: TGTGCCAGCAGCTTTACAGGGGAAGAGCAGTTCTTC; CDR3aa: CASSFTGEEQFF
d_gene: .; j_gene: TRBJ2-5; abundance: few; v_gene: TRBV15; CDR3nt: TGTGCCACCAGCAGAGCACTGTCCCAAGAGACCCAGTACTTC; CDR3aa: CATSRALSQETQYF
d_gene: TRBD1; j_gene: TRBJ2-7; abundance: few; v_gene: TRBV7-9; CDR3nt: TGTGCCAGCAGCTCAGGGGGACAGGGGACCTACGAGCAGTACTTC; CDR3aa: CASSSGGQGTYEQYF
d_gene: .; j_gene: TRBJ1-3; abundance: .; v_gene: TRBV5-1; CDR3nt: TGCGCCAGCAGCTTGCAGGGACCAATCTCTGGAAACACCATATATTTT; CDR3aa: CASSLQGPISGNTIYF
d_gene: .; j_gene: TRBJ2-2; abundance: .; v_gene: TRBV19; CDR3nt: TGTGCCAGTAGGGTTCCCTGGGGCCGGTCCAGCACCGGGGAGCTGTTTTTT; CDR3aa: CASRVPWGRSSTGELFF
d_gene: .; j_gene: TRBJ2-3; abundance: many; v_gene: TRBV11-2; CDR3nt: TGTGCCAGCCTGAGGGGGACGGGAGTAGCCGCAGATACGCAGTATTTT; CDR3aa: CASLRGTGVAADTQYF
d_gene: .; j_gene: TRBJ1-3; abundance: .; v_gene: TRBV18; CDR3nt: TGTGCCAGCTCCTCCTTCGACAGCTCTGGAAACACCATATATTTT; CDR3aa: CASSSFDSSGNTIYF
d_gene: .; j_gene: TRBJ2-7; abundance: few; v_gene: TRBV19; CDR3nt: TGTGCCAGTAGTATCGGACAGTTAATCGGCGAGCAGTACTTC; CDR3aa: CASSIGQLIGEQYF
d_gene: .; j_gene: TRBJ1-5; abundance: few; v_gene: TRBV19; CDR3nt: TGTGCCGAGAGCCCGCAGGGTTCTCAGCCCCAGCATTTT; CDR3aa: CAESPQGSQPQHF
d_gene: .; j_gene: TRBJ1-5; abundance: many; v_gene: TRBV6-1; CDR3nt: TGTGCCAGCGGGTCCAGGACAGAGAGAAATCAGCCCCAGCATTTT; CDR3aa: CASGSRTERNQPQHF
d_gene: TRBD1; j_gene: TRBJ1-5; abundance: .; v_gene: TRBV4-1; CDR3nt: TGCGCCAGCAGCGGAGGACAGGGCAATCAGCCCCAGCATTTT; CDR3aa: CASSGGQGNQPQHF
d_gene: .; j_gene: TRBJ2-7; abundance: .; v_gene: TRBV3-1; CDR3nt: TGTGCCAGCAGCCAAGATAGAGGGAGTTGGCTAAGTGAGCAGTACTTC; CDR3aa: CASSQDRGSWLSEQYF
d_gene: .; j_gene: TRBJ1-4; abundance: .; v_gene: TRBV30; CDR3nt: TGTGCCTGGAGTGAACAGCTCGAAAAACTGTTTTTT; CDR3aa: CAWSEQLEKLFF
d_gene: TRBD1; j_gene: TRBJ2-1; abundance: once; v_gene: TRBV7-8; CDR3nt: TGTGCCAGCAGACCGGGACAGGGCGTCTCAAATGAGCAGTTCTTC; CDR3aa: CASRPGQGVSNEQFF
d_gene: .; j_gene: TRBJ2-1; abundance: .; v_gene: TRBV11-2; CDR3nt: TGTGCCAGCAGCTTATCCCTGGGAGATGAGCAGTTCTTC; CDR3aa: CASSLSLGDEQFF
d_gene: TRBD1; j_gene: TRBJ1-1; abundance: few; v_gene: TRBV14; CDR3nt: TGTGCCAGCACCCGCTCAGGGGGATCAGGTGCTGAAGCTTTCTTT; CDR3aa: CASTRSGGSGAEAFF
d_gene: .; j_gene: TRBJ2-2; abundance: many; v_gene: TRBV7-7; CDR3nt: TGTGCCAGCAGCTTAAGCCCGGGGGCGGACACCGGGGAGCTGTTTTTT; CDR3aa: CASSLSPGADTGELFF
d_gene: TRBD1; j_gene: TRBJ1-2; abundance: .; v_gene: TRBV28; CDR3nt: TGTGCCAGCAGGACCTCAGGGGGCGCCAGGAGTGTCGGCTACACCTTC; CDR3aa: CASRTSGGARSVGYTF
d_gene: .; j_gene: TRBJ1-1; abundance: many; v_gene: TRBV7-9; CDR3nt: TGTGCCAGCAGCTTAGAGGGGGGGGCTAACACTGAAGCTTTCTTT; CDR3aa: CASSLEGGANTEAFF
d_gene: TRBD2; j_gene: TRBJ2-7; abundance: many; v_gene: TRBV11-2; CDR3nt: TGTGCCAGCAGCTTTACTAGCGGACCCTACGAGCAGTACTTC; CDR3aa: CASSFTSGPYEQYF
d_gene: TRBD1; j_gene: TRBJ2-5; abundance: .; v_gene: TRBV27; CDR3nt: TGTGCCACCATTCGGGACAGCCACCAAGAGACCCAGTACTTC; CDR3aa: CATIRDSHQETQYF
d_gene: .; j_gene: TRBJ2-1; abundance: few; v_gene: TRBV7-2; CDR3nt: TGTGCCAGCAGCTTAGCTCCAGCGGAATACAATGAGCAGTTCTTC; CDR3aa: CASSLAPAEYNEQFF
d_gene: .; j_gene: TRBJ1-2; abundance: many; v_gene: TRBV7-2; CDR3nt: TGTGCCAGCAGCTTAGAGGGTTTCCTTCGTGGCTACACCTTC; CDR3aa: CASSLEGFLRGYTF
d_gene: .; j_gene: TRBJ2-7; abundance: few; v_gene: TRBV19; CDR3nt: TGTGCCAGTAGTATAAAGGACGGGTCCTACTCCTACGAGCAGTACTTC; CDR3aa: CASSIKDGSYSYEQYF
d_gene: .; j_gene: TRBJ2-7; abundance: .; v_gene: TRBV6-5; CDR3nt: TGTGCCAGCAGCGGTTCAGTGGTATCGTCCTACGAGCAGTACTTC; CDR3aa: CASSGSVVSSYEQYF
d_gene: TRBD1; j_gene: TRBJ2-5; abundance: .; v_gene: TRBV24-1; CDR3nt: TGTGCCACCAGTGACCGAATAACAGGGGTAGAGACCCAGTACTTC; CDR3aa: CATSDRITGVETQYF
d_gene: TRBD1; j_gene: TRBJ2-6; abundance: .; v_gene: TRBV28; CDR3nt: TGTGCCAGCAGGAGGACAGGGGGCACCGGGGCCAACGTCCTGACTTTC; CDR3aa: CASRRTGGTGANVLTF
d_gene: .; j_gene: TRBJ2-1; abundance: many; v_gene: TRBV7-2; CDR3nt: TGTGCCAGCAGCTCCGGGGACGCCTCCAATGAGCAGTTCTTC; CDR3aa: CASSSGDASNEQFF
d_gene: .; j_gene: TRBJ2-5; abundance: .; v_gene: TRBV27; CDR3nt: TGTGCCAGCAGTTTAGCGGGATTATCGCGGGAGACCCAGTACTTC; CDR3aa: CASSLAGLSRETQYF
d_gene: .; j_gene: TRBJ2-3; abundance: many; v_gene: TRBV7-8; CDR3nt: TGTGCCAGCAGCTTAGATCGGACAGGCACAGATACGCAGTATTTT; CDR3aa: CASSLDRTGTDTQYF
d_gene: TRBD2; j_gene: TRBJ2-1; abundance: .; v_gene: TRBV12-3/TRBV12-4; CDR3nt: TGTGCCTCACGGGGGGACTGGAGGTCCTACAATGAGCAGTTCTTC; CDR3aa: CASRGDWRSYNEQFF
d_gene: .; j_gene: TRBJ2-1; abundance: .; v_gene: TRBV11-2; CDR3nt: TGTGCCAGCAGCTTAGATCCCGGGATGGGTAACAATGAGCAGTTCTTC; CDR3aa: CASSLDPGMGNNEQFF
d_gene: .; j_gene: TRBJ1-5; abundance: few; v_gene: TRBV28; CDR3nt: TGTGCCAGCAGTTTAGGGGGGGGGGGCAGCAATCAGCCCCAGCATTTT; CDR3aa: CASSLGGGGSNQPQHF
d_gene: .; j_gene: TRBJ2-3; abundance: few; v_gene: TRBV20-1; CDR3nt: TGCAGTGCCGCATTGGTGGGGGAGGCCCCCTTTGATACGCAGTATTTT; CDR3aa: CSAALVGEAPFDTQYF
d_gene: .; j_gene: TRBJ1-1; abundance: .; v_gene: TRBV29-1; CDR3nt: TGCAGCGTTGAGTATAGGGGCGGCCACATGAACACTGAAGCTTTCTTT; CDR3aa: CSVEYRGGHMNTEAFF
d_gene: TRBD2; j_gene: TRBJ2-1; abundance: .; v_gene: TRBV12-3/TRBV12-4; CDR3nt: TGTGCCAGCAGTTTAGCGCGGGGCGGGGGGGCCTACAATGAGCAGTTCTTC; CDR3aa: CASSLARGGGAYNEQFF
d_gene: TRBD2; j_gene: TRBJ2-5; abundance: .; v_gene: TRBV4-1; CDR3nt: TGCGCCAGCAGCCAAGATGGGGGACTAGGACTTAGTCGGACCCAGTACTTC; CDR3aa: CASSQDGGLGLSRTQYF
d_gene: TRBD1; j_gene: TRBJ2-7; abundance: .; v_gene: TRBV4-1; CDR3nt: TGCGCCAGCAGCCCTCTGGGACAGGGGATCGAGCAGTACTTC; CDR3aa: CASSPLGQGIEQYF
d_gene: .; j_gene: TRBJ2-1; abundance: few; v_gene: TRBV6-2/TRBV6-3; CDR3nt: TGTGCCAGCAGTTACGGGGGAGGCGGGCGTTATTCTTACAATGAGCAGTTCTTC; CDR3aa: CASSYGGGGRYSYNEQFF